These 30 T cell receptor beta chains came from one sample sequenced in a study of cytotoxic CD8 clonotypes in ibrutinib-treated CLL. Using immunoSEQ multiplex PCR, the repertoire was profiled, and TCRdb retains in-frame clones only, with some absent. The data hold about 34,000 clones, with around 63% observed a single time. The sample in question was PBMCs, obtained before ibrutinib treatment. The receptor source for this set is a human donor with chronic lymphocytic leukemia.

The chain is built from TRBV19 and TRBJ2-5, with 8 nucleotides matching TRBD2. The CDR3 runs 14 residues. Germline CDR1 and CDR2: LNHDA and SQIVND (reference sequence). The trim removed 6 bases at V and 3 bases at J, leaving 6 bases unmatched. The CDR3 region is CASRPGGAEETQYF. DNA of the CDR3: TGTGCCAGTAGACCCGGGGGGGCAGAAGAGACCCAGTACTTC.

CDR3 sequence reads: CASSADRGSYEQYF. In nucleotides, the CDR3 is TGTGCCAGCAGCGCGGACAGGGGGAGCTACGAGCAGTACTTC. The J gene is TRBJ2-7, the V gene TRBV9; 10 bases map to TRBD1. This CDR3 spans 14 amino acids. V lost 3 bases and J lost 3; bases outside the gene matches: 3. CDR1 and CDR2 from the germline V gene are SGDLS and YYNGEE. The whole variable domain, filled in from reference TRBV9 and TRBJ2-7, reads DSGVTQTPKHLITATGQRVTLRCSPRSGDLSVYWYQQSLDQGLQFLIQYYNGEERAKGNILERFSAQQFPDLHSELNLSSLELGDSALYFCASSADRGSYEQYFGPGTRLTVT.

V is TRBV27 and J is TRBJ2-1, with 9 bases matching TRBD2. Per the germline V gene, CDR1 is MNHEY and CDR2 is SMNVEV (reference sequence). This CDR3 has 14 amino acids. V trimming: 8 bases; J trimming: 4 bases; junction bases outside the gene matches: 6. The CDR3 coding sequence is TGTGCCAGCGGTAGCGGGGGATCATACAATGAGCAGTTCTTC. It translates to CASGSGGSYNEQFF.

The chain is built from TRBV2 and TRBJ1-2, with D unresolved. CDR1 SNHLY and CDR2 FYNNEI come from the germline V gene. The CDR3 length is 16 residues. Trimming took off 5 bases at V and 0 bases at J, with 16 bases between the two ends. DNA for the CDR3: TGTGCCAGCAGTATAGTCCGGACTGCTACTAACTATGGCTACACCTTC. Translated: CASSIVRTATNYGYTF.

This chain connects TRBV13 to TRBJ2-3; the D gene is possibly TRBD2 (6 bases). The CDR3 consists of 14 residues. Trimming removed 5 bases at V and 8 bases at J, with 17 bases between. Germline CDR1 and CDR2: PRHDT and FYEKMQ (reference sequence). Here the CDR3 DNA reads TGTGCCAGCAGCCAGAGGCAGCAGGGAGGTACGCAGTATTTT. Its protein is CASSQRQQGGTQYF.

This clone was seen a few times. V usage is TRBV5-1 and J usage is TRBJ2-1; 7 nucleotides match TRBD1. CDR1 SGHRS and CDR2 YFSETQ come from the germline V gene. V shed 3 bases and J 3 bases; nucleotides not matched to a gene: 9. The CDR3 has 16 amino acids. CDR3 protein: CASSYGDREFYNEQFF. The CDR3 nucleotides read TGCGCCAGCAGCTACGGCGACAGGGAATTCTACAATGAGCAGTTCTTC.

This clone was detected only a few times. V and J are TRBV18 and TRBJ1-2; 9 bases match TRBD1. This CDR3 has 15 amino acids. Germline V gene sequence: CDR1 KGHSH, CDR2 LQKENI. The ends lost 4 bases at V and 5 bases at J; junction bases unmatched: 8. CDR3 nucleotide sequence: TGTGCCAGCTCACAAGAAGGACAGGGGTTGTATGGCTACACCTTC. Its translation is CASSQEGQGLYGYTF.

This clone was recorded a few times. This chain joins TRBV7-9 and TRBJ2-7, with D perhaps matching TRBD1 (6 bases). Looked up from germline, CDR1 is SEHNR and CDR2 is FQNEAQ (reference sequence). Trimming stripped 5 bases from V and 3 bases from J, with 17 bases between. The CDR3 runs to 15 residues. The CDR3 region has the DNA TGTGCCAGCAGCCTCTCTGGGACATCGGGCTACGAGCAGTACTTC. Protein product: CASSLSGTSGYEQYF.

This chain joins TRBV19 and TRBJ1-4; no clear D. The ends were cut back, 5 bases at V and 8 bases at J, with 15 bases in the middle. CDR3 length: 14 amino acids. CDR1 is LNHDA, CDR2 SQIVND, per germline (reference sequence). The CDR3 region is CASSQWEGMEKLFF. DNA for the CDR3: TGTGCCAGTAGTCAGTGGGAGGGTATGGAAAAACTGTTTTTT.

This clone has only a few counts. This chain uses TRBV7-2 with TRBJ2-7; D ambiguous. Deletions cut 5 bases from V and 3 bases from J, with 11 bases between. Per germline, CDR1 SGHTA and CDR2 FQGNSA. The CDR3 is 13 residues long. The CDR3 region is CASSPPDGYEQYF. The CDR3 nucleotides read TGTGCCAGCAGCCCTCCGGATGGCTACGAGCAGTACTTC.

V is TRBV5-1 and J is TRBJ2-5, with a tentative D call TRBD2 (5 bases). Germline V gives CDR1 SGHRS, CDR2 YFSETQ. Trimming left V 4 bases short and J 2 bases short, with 9 bases between. CDR3 length equals 13 residues. The CDR3 here is CASSLGIQETQYF. CDR3 nucleotide sequence: TGCGCCAGCAGCCTCGGGATTCAAGAGACCCAGTACTTC.

This chain joins TRBV18 and TRBJ2-1; 12 bases agree with TRBD2. The germline V gene has CDR1 KGHSH and CDR2 LQKENI. With 3 bases clipped from V and 9 bases from J, the junction kept 6 bases outside the gene matches. The CDR3 has 15 amino acids. The CDR3 DNA follows: TGTGCCAGCTCACCTCCGGCTAGCGGGAGGGGTGAGCAGTTCTTC. This sequence encodes CASSPPASGRGEQFF.

The chain recombines TRBV6-1 with TRBJ1-2; 8 positions agree with TRBD1. The CDR3 sequence is 14 residues long. Germline CDR1 MNHNS, CDR2 SASEGT. Trimming removed 0 bases from V and 8 bases from J; junction bases left unmatched: 5. DNA of the CDR3: TGTGCCAGCAGTGAAGCAGGACAGGGTCAAGGCTACACCTTC. The encoded protein is CASSEAGQGQGYTF.

CDR3 DNA sequence: TGCGCCAGCAGCCAAACGACGGGCACCTACAATGAGCAGTTCTTC. Its protein is CASSQTTGTYNEQFF. The rearrangement uses TRBV4-3 and TRBJ2-1; D remains unclear. Germline lookup yields CDR1 LGHNA and CDR2 YSLEER. The CDR3 length is 15 residues. The V end lost 2 bases, the J end lost 2 bases, and 10 bases lay between the germline ends.

The chain couples TRBV5-5 to TRBJ1-3; the D gene is possibly TRBD1 (5 bases). CDR1 is SGHKS and CDR2 is YYEKEE in the germline V gene (reference sequence). V lost 0 bases and J lost 11, with 18 bases in between. This CDR3 has 15 amino acids. CDR3 in amino acids: CASSLVVAGLRAIYF. CDR3 nucleotide sequence: TGTGCCAGCAGCTTGGTTGTAGCAGGGCTCCGGGCCATATATTTT.

The chain links TRBV7-2 to TRBJ2-1, with a tentative D call TRBD2 (6 bases). The CDR3 spans 16 residues. The germline gives CDR1 SGHTA, CDR2 FQGNSA. V shed 5 bases and J shed 3 bases, with 17 bases lying between them. The CDR3 sequence is CASSPQTSSVYNEQFF. For the CDR3, the DNA is TGTGCCAGCAGCCCCCAGACTAGTTCGGTCTACAATGAGCAGTTCTTC.

The chain uses TRBV19 and TRBJ1-5; maybe TRBD1 (5 bases). The germline V and J ends were trimmed by 7 bases and 0 bases, with 10 bases remaining between them. The CDR3 length is 14 residues. Germline CDR1 reads LNHDA; CDR2 reads SQIVND (reference sequence). CDR3 nucleotide sequence: TGTGCCAGTAAGCAGGGCGTTAGCAATCAGCCCCAGCATTTT. This gives the protein CASKQGVSNQPQHF.

V gene TRBV27 combines with J gene TRBJ2-7; perhaps TRBD2 as D (7 bases). CDR1 is MNHEY, CDR2 SMNVEV, per germline (reference sequence). CDR3 size: 17 residues. V was shortened by 1 base and J by 2 bases, with 18 bases between the two germline ends. Here the CDR3 reads CASSLWGGPLPTYEQYF. In DNA, the CDR3 is TGTGCCAGCAGTTTATGGGGGGGGCCTCTCCCCACCTACGAGCAGTACTTC.

This clone was picked up one time. The chain uses TRBV7-2 and TRBJ1-4; tentative D call: TRBD1 (6 bases). Trimming cost V 1 base and J 11 bases, with 8 bases left between them. This CDR3 is 12 amino acids long. Per the germline V gene, CDR1 is SGHTA and CDR2 is FQGNSA. CDR3 coding DNA: TGTGCCAGCAGCTTAGACAGGGTCAAACTGTTTTTT. This sequence encodes CASSLDRVKLFF.

This rearrangement joins TRBV28 to TRBJ1-5; D is perhaps TRBD1 (6 bases). V was clipped by 7 bases and J by 8 bases, with 18 bases between them. CDR1 is MDHEN, CDR2 SYDVKM, per germline. The CDR3 loop spans 14 amino acids. The CDR3: CASNTGAGVEPQHF. DNA of the CDR3: TGTGCCAGCAACACGGGGGCAGGGGTTGAGCCCCAGCATTTT.

This clone was observed a handful of times. Here the CDR3 reads CATRGGAGSDTQYF. The CDR3 region has the DNA TGTGCCACCCGTGGCGGGGCGGGGTCGGATACGCAGTATTTT. This sequence joins TRBV7-2 and TRBJ2-3, with a possible D match to TRBD2 (6 bases). Germline values: CDR1 SGHTA, CDR2 FQGNSA. This CDR3 comprises 14 residues. Trimming took off 10 bases at V and 6 bases at J, with 20 bases between the two ends.

The gene calls are TRBV2 and TRBJ2-1; 15 bases line up with TRBD2. Germline CDR1 reads SNHLY; CDR2 reads FYNNEI. V lost 4 bases to trimming and J lost 6 bases; unmatched junction nucleotides: 1. The CDR3 totals 15 residues. The CDR3 is CASSGTSGRGNEQFF. The DNA of the CDR3 is TGTGCCAGCAGTGGGACTAGCGGGAGGGGCAATGAGCAGTTCTTC.

The CDR3 reads CASSLLVYPLRISEQYF. CDR3 sequence (DNA): TGCGCCAGCAGCTTGTTGGTATATCCCCTGAGGATTAGTGAGCAGTACTTC. This chain links TRBV5-1 with TRBJ2-7; D is undetermined. Germline-derived CDR1 and CDR2 are SGHRS and YFSETQ. V shed 1 base and J shed 7 bases, with 24 bases lying between them. The CDR3 contains 17 residues.

V gene TRBV7-2 combines with J gene TRBJ2-4; 9 nucleotides line up with TRBD2. Germline V lookup: CDR1 SGHTA, CDR2 FQGNSA. The CDR3 loop spans 15 amino acids. The ends lost 1 base at V and 8 bases at J; junction bases unmatched: 6. In DNA form, the CDR3 reads TGTGCCAGCAGCTTAGGCGGGAGGGCCGGGGACATTCAGTACTTC. Translating it yields CASSLGGRAGDIQYF.

The table lists this clone with a few counts. The gene calls are TRBV7-2 and TRBJ2-1; either TRBD1 or TRBD2 may fit D (6 bases each). The V gene's germline CDR1 is SGHTA and CDR2 FQGNSA. The CDR3 sequence is 18 residues long. V was shortened by 3 bases and J by 0 bases, with 18 bases between the two germline ends. The CDR3 sequence is CASSLDYRDTSSYNEQFF. Here the CDR3 DNA reads TGTGCCAGCAGCTTGGACTACCGGGACACCAGCTCCTACAATGAGCAGTTCTTC.

The V call is TRBV5-1, the J call TRBJ2-1; 16 nucleotides agree with TRBD2. The CDR3 is 17 residues long. CDR1 and CDR2 (germline): SGHRS, YFSETQ. J gave up 8 bases and V 0 bases, and 5 bases lay outside the gene matches. DNA for the CDR3: TGCGCCAGCAGCTTGGGGGGACTAGCGGGAGGGCAGCATGAGCAGTTCTTC. It encodes CASSLGGLAGGQHEQFF.

This clone is medium-sized (0.01 to 0.1%) by share. The rearrangement joins TRBV15 to TRBJ1-5, with D possibly matching TRBD1 (6 bases). Germline CDR1 LNHNV, CDR2 YYDKDF (reference sequence). CDR3 size: 15 residues. The germline V and J ends were trimmed by 5 bases and 7 bases, with 18 bases remaining between them. CDR3 DNA sequence: TGTGCCACCAGCCCGCGGTATGGGGGCCAACAGCCCCAGCATTTT. Protein sequence: CATSPRYGGQQPQHF.

In this sample, this clone turned up a few times. The chain is built from TRBV2 and TRBJ2-7; 7 nucleotides align to TRBD1. J lost 6 bases, V lost 6 bases, and 17 bases had no gene match. The V gene's germline CDR1 is SNHLY and CDR2 FYNNEI. This CDR3 comprises 16 residues. CDR3 sequence (DNA): TGTGCCAGCAGCGGAATATCTAAACAGGGGAAACGCGAGCAGTACTTC. It specifies CASSGISKQGKREQYF. Using reference TRBV2 and TRBJ2-7 for the parts outside the CDR3, the full variable domain is EPEVTQTPSHQVTQMGQEVILRCVPISNHLYFYWYRQILGQKVEFLVSFYNNEISEKSEIFDDQFSVERPDGSNFTLKIRSTKLEDSAMYFCASSGISKQGKREQYFGPGTRLTVT.

V is TRBV27 and J is TRBJ1-2, with D unclear. Germline loops: CDR1 MNHEY, CDR2 SMNVEV (reference sequence). This CDR3 is 16 amino acids long. Trimming left V 4 bases short and J 3 bases short, with 18 bases between. Here the CDR3 DNA reads TGTGCCAGCAGTTCCCGGGAATCCTACCTATACTATGGCTACACCTTC. It specifies CASSSRESYLYYGYTF.

This chain joins TRBV7-9 and TRBJ2-3; D is possibly TRBD2 (5 bases). V was pared by 1 base and J by 6 bases, with 17 bases between. The V gene's germline CDR1 is SEHNR and CDR2 FQNEAQ (reference sequence). This CDR3 has 16 amino acids. The CDR3 nucleotides are TGTGCCAGCAGCTTAGGCCTAGCACTTAGTCGGGATACGCAGTATTTT. It codes for CASSLGLALSRDTQYF.